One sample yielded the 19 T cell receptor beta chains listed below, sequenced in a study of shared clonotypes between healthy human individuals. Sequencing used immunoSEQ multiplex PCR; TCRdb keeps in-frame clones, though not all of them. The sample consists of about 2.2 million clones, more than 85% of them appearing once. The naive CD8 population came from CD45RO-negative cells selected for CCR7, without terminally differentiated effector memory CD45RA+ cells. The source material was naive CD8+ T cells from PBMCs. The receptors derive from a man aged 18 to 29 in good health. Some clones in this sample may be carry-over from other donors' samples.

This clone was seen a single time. The CDR3 DNA sequence: TGCAGTGCTAAGGAGGCCGGGGAACGGTACTTC. As protein: CSAKEAGERYF. The chain carries TRBV20-1 and TRBJ2-7; maybe TRBD2 (5 bases). With 4 bases removed from V and 12 bases from J, the gap between germline ends came to 16 bases. This CDR3 is 11 amino acids long. Germline CDR1 DFQATT, CDR2 SNEGSKA (reference sequence).

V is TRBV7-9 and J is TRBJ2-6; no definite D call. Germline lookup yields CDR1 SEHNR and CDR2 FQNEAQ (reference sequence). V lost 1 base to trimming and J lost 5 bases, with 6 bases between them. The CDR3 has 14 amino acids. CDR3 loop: CASSLVARANVLTF. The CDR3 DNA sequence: TGTGCCAGCAGCTTAGTAGCCCGGGCCAACGTCCTGACTTTC.

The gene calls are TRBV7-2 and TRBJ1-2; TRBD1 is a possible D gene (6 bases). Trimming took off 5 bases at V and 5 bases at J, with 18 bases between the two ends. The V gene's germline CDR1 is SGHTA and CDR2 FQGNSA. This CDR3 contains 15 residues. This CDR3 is CASSTPGGAGYGYTF. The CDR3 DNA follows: TGTGCCAGCAGCACCCCGGGGGGGGCCGGGTATGGCTACACCTTC.

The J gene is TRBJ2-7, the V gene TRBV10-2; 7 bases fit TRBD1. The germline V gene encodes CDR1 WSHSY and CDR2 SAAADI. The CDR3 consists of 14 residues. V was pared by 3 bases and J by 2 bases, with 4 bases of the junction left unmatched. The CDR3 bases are TGCGCCAGCAGTGAAGGTACAGGGGCCTACGAGCAGTACTTC. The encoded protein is CASSEGTGAYEQYF.

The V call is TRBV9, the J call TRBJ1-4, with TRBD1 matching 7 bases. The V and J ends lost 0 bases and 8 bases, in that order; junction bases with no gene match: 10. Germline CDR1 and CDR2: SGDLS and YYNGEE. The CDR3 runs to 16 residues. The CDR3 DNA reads TGTGCCAGCAGCGTAGGGCGGCCGGCAGGGGGAGAAAAACTGTTTTTT. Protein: CASSVGRPAGGEKLFF.

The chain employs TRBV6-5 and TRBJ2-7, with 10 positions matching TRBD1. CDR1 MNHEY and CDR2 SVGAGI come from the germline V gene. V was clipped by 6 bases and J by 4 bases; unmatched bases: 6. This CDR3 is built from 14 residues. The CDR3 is CASRGTGEYYEQYF. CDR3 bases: TGTGCCAGCAGGGGGACAGGGGAATATTACGAGCAGTACTTC.

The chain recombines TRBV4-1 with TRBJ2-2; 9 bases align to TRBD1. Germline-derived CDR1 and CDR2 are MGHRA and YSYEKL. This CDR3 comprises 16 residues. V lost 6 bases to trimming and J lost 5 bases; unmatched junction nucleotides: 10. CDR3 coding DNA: TGCGCCAGCAGGCCGCCGGGACAGGGAATAACCGGGGAGCTGTTTTTT. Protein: CASRPPGQGITGELFF.

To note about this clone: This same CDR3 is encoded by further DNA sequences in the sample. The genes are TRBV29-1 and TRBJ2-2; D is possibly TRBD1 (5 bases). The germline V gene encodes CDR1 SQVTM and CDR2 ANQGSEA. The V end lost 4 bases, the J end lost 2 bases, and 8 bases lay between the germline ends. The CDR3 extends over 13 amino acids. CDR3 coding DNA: TGCAGCGTTGGCAGGGTTAACACCGGGGAGCTGTTTTTT. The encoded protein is CSVGRVNTGELFF.

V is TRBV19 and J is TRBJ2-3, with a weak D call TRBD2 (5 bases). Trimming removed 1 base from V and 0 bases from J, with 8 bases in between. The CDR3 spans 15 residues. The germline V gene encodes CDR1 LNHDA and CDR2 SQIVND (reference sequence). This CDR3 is CASSIVWTSTDTQYF. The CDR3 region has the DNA TGTGCCAGTAGTATAGTGTGGACTAGCACAGATACGCAGTATTTT.

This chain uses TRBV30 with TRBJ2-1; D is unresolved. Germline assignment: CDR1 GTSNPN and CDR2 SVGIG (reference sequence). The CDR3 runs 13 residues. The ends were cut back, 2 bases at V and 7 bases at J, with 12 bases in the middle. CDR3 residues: CAWSIYTANEQFF. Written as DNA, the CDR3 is TGTGCCTGGAGTATTTATACCGCGAATGAGCAGTTCTTC. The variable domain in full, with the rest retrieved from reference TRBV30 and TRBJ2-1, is SQTIHQWPATLVQPVGSPLSLECTVEGTSNPNLYWYRQAAGRGLQLLFYSVGIGQISSEVPQNLSASRPQDRQFILSSKKLLLSDSGFYLCAWSIYTANEQFFGPGTRLTVL.

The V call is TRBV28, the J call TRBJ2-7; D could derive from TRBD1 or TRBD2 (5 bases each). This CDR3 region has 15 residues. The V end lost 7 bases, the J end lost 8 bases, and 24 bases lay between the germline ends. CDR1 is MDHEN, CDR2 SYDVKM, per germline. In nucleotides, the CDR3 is TGTGCCAGCACCGAGACGGGGCGGAGCCTTGTCCAGCAGTACTTC. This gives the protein CASTETGRSLVQQYF.

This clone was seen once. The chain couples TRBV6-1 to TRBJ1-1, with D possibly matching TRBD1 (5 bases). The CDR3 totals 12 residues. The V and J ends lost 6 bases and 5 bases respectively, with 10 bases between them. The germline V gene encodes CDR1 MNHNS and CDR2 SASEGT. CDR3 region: CASRRGLTEAFF. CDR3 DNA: TGTGCCAGCAGACGGGGGTTGACTGAAGCTTTCTTT.

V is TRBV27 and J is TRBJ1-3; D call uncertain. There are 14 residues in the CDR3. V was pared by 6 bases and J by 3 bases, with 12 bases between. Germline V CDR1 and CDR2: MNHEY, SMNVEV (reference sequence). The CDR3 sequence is CASSRAPSGNTIYF. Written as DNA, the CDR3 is TGTGCCAGCAGCCGCGCCCCTAGTGGAAACACCATATATTTT.

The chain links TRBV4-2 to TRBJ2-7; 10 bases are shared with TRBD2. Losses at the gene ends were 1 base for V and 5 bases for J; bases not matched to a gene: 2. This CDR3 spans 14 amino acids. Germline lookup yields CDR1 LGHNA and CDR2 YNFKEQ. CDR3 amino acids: CASSQVGLANEQYF. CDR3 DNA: TGTGCCAGCAGCCAAGTGGGACTAGCGAACGAGCAGTACTTC.

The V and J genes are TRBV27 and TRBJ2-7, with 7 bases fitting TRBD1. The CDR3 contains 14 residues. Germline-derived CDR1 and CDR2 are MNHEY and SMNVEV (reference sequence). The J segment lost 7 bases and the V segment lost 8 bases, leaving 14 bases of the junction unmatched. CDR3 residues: CASASRQGVWEQYF. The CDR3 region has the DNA TGTGCCAGCGCCTCAAGACAGGGAGTCTGGGAGCAGTACTTC.

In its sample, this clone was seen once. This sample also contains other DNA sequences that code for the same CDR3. Written as DNA, the CDR3 is TGTGCCAGTAGTATAGGAGGGAGAGGAAATGAGCAGTTCTTC. Residues: CASSIGGRGNEQFF. The J gene is TRBJ2-1, the V gene TRBV19; maybe TRBD2 (5 bases). The CDR3 totals 14 residues. Trimming removed 1 base at V and 7 bases at J, with 11 bases between. Germline CDR1 LNHDA, CDR2 SQIVND (reference sequence).

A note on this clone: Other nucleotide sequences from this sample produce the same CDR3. The CDR3 region is CATSRERTYSNQPQHF. The CDR3 DNA follows: TGTGCCACCAGCAGAGAGAGGACTTATAGCAATCAGCCCCAGCATTTT. The chain combines TRBV15 with TRBJ1-5; D is uncertain. V was pared by 0 bases and J by 0 bases, with 9 bases between. The CDR3 covers 16 residues. Germline CDR1 and CDR2: LNHNV and YYDKDF (reference sequence).

The CDR3 is CAWGDGRLQPYGYTF. The CDR3, as DNA: TGTGCCTGGGGGGACGGACGCTTACAACCCTATGGCTACACCTTC. The chain is built from TRBV30 and TRBJ1-2; maybe TRBD1 (5 bases). V was cut by 5 bases and J by 4 bases, with 20 bases left in between. CDR3 length equals 15 residues. CDR1 is GTSNPN and CDR2 is SVGIG in the germline V gene (reference sequence).

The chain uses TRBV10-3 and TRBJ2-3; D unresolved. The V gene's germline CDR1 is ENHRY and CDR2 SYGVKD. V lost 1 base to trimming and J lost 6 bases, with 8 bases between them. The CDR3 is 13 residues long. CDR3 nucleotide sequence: TGTGCCATCAGTGAGTTCTACGGGGATACGCAGTATTTT. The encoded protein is CAISEFYGDTQYF.